A selection of T cell receptor beta chains follows, all from one sample in a study of blood T cell repertoires in COVID-19. The assay was immunoSEQ multiplex PCR, and TCRdb's table has in-frame clones only and misses some. The sample contains some 89,000 clones, 90% of which appear only once. The sequencing input was peripheral blood. These receptors were collected from a man in his sixties with acute or convalescent COVID-19. Both conserved end residues are part of each CDR3. The order of the fields is clone size, V gene, D gene, CDR3 protein. The D gene is left open where the match is weak. Only part of the rows carry a size: once, few, many, or a class if the clone is expanded.

clone_size: NA; v_call: TRBV7-2; d_call: NA; cdr3_aa: CAGLEDRMNTEAFF
clone_size: NA; v_call: TRBV5-4; d_call: TRBD1; cdr3_aa: CASSSGQKFNGYTF
clone_size: NA; v_call: TRBV19; d_call: TRBD1; cdr3_aa: CASSPRTGGRNEQFF
clone_size: NA; v_call: TRBV7-2; d_call: NA; cdr3_aa: CASSSLQAASGNTIYF
clone_size: NA; v_call: TRBV12-5; d_call: TRBD1; cdr3_aa: CASGFGTGVSPLHF
clone_size: NA; v_call: TRBV7-9; d_call: NA; cdr3_aa: CASSVGGLYGYTF
clone_size: NA; v_call: TRBV30; d_call: NA; cdr3_aa: CAWRLLSGFGGYTF
clone_size: NA; v_call: TRBV29-1; d_call: TRBD1; cdr3_aa: CSVSPGQGRVGELFF
clone_size: NA; v_call: TRBV6-5; d_call: TRBD2; cdr3_aa: CASRSGAVGGETQYF
clone_size: NA; v_call: TRBV9; d_call: NA; cdr3_aa: CASSVVETGELFF
clone_size: NA; v_call: TRBV30; d_call: NA; cdr3_aa: CAWSVRGTEAFF
clone_size: once; v_call: TRBV11-2; d_call: NA; cdr3_aa: CASSLDRVHGQRETNEAFF
clone_size: few; v_call: TRBV19; d_call: NA; cdr3_aa: CASSTQGISTGELFF
clone_size: NA; v_call: TRBV5-4; d_call: NA; cdr3_aa: CASSPRFGGAGYNEQFF
clone_size: NA; v_call: TRBV5-1; d_call: TRBD1; cdr3_aa: CASSLVTGGYNEQFF
clone_size: few; v_call: TRBV30; d_call: TRBD1; cdr3_aa: CAWYRGHYGYTF
clone_size: NA; v_call: TRBV7-8; d_call: NA; cdr3_aa: CASSLGGGYNEQFF
clone_size: NA; v_call: TRBV5-4; d_call: NA; cdr3_aa: CASSAEDSVLNTF
clone_size: NA; v_call: TRBV19; d_call: NA; cdr3_aa: CASSTGFEGYTF
clone_size: NA; v_call: TRBV6-5; d_call: NA; cdr3_aa: CASSLDRYNGYTF
clone_size: NA; v_call: TRBV15; d_call: TRBD1; cdr3_aa: CATSKNQGVGGGYTF
clone_size: NA; v_call: TRBV5-1; d_call: NA; cdr3_aa: CASSRQGDTQYF
clone_size: NA; v_call: TRBV9; d_call: NA; cdr3_aa: CASSVVALRTRNYGYTF